This T cell receptor (beta chain) was sequenced in a study of identical twins. This clonotype has only a few counts. TCRdb independently ran MiXCR on the 5' RACE reads; one entry per CDR3 protein. The table has some 1,700,000 distinct CDR3 sequences, around a third seen once; the top ten hold 0.27%. The specimen was cord blood. The TCR was taken from a newborn girl in good health.

DNA of the CDR3: TGCAGTGCGACAAGGCCCTTGGTCTTTTACAATGAGCAGTTCTTC. It translates to CSATRPLVFYNEQFF. The genes are TRBV20-1 and TRBJ2-1; D not certain. This CDR3 spans 15 amino acids. Germline V CDR1 and CDR2: DFQATT, SNEGSKA (reference sequence). Trimming cost V 6 bases and J 4 bases, with 19 bases left between them.